The 18 T cell receptor beta chains below were found in one sample sequenced in a study of PD-1 blockade in mismatch repair-deficient tumors. The table came from immunoSEQ multiplex PCR; TCRdb's copy has only in-frame clones and leaves some out. The table records about 14,000 clones, approximately 82% of them present only once. The sequences come from PBMCs, collected less than 15 weeks after starting pembrolizumab. The receptors were sampled from an adult with mismatch repair-deficient cancer.

The gene calls are TRBV9 and TRBJ2-1; TRBD1 is a possible D gene (6 bases). Trimming cost V 0 bases and J 3 bases, with 10 bases left between them. Germline CDR1 is SGDLS and CDR2 is YYNGEE. The CDR3 consists of 15 residues. This CDR3 is CASSVDGRGYNEQFF. For the CDR3, the DNA is TGTGCCAGCAGCGTAGATGGCAGGGGCTACAATGAGCAGTTCTTC.

This chain joins TRBV28 and TRBJ1-6, with D maybe TRBD1 (6 bases). The germline V gene encodes CDR1 MDHEN and CDR2 SYDVKM. Trimming removed 3 bases from V and 10 bases from J, with 10 bases in between. The CDR3 is made up of 13 amino acids. The CDR3 nucleotides are TGTGCCAGCAGTTTTGGGGGGGGCTCACCCCTCCACTTT. As protein: CASSFGGGSPLHF.

This rearrangement joins TRBV30 to TRBJ2-1; TRBD1 aligns across 7 bases. Germline CDR1 and CDR2: GTSNPN and SVGIG (reference sequence). The ends lost 3 bases at V and 3 bases at J; junction bases unmatched: 2. The CDR3 totals 13 residues. As DNA, the CDR3 is TGTGCCTGGAGGCACAGGGGCTACAATGAGCAGTTCTTC. Its protein product is CAWRHRGYNEQFF.

This chain links TRBV28 with TRBJ1-4; 7 bases map to TRBD1. J gave up 4 bases and V 6 bases, and 8 bases lay outside the gene matches. Germline values: CDR1 MDHEN, CDR2 SYDVKM. The CDR3 spans 15 residues. The CDR3, as DNA: TGTGCCAGCAGCGAAAGCCCAGGGGGTAATGAAAAACTGTTTTTT. Amino acids: CASSESPGGNEKLFF. Full variable domain (remainder filled in from reference TRBV28 and TRBJ1-4): DVKVTQSSRYLVKRTGEKVFLECVQDMDHENMFWYRQDPGLGLRLIYFSYDVKMKEKGDIPEGYSVSREKKERFSLILESASTNQTSMYLCASSESPGGNEKLFFGSGTQLSVL.

This sequence joins TRBV7-9 and TRBJ2-3, with D possibly being TRBD2 (6 bases). Trimming removed 1 base at V and 2 bases at J, with 10 bases between. Germline CDR1 reads SEHNR; CDR2 reads FQNEAQ (reference sequence). The CDR3 is 15 residues long. Written as DNA, the CDR3 is TGTGCCAGCAGCTTAGATGCGGGATTCACAGATACGCAGTATTTT. This gives the protein CASSLDAGFTDTQYF.

The chain joins TRBV30 to TRBJ1-3; tentative D call: TRBD1 (5 bases). The V gene's germline CDR1 is GTSNPN and CDR2 SVGIG (reference sequence). Deletions cut 6 bases from V and 1 base from J, with 13 bases between. This CDR3 region has 14 residues. DNA for the CDR3: TGTGCCTGCCCGGCGGGGGGATCTGGAAACACCATATATTTT. Its translation: CACPAGGSGNTIYF.

This clone has just a few counts. The chain couples TRBV2 to TRBJ2-7; D is undetermined. Trimming removed 6 bases at V and 2 bases at J, with 8 bases between. This CDR3 has 12 amino acids. The germline V gene encodes CDR1 SNHLY and CDR2 FYNNEI. The CDR3 sequence is CASRVQTYEQYF. CDR3 coding DNA: TGTGCCAGCAGAGTACAGACCTACGAGCAGTACTTC. Full variable domain (remainder filled in from reference TRBV2 and TRBJ2-7): EPEVTQTPSHQVTQMGQEVILRCVPISNHLYFYWYRQILGQKVEFLVSFYNNEISEKSEIFDDQFSVERPDGSNFTLKIRSTKLEDSAMYFCASRVQTYEQYFGPGTRLTVT.

This clone was seen more than once but under ten times. The chain joins TRBV7-9 to TRBJ2-7, with TRBD1 matching over 8 bases. This CDR3 contains 15 residues. Germline CDR1 reads SEHNR; CDR2 reads FQNEAQ (reference sequence). With 2 bases clipped from V and 4 bases from J, the junction kept 7 bases outside the gene matches. CDR3 sequence (DNA): TGTGCCAGCAGCTTACTCCGGGACAGGAATTACGAGCAGTACTTC. Protein product: CASSLLRDRNYEQYF.

This chain joins TRBV5-1 and TRBJ1-5; D uncertain. The CDR3 runs to 15 residues. Trimming took 0 bases from V and 6 from J, leaving 13 bases between them. Germline V gene lookup returns CDR1 SGHRS and CDR2 YFSETQ. The CDR3 DNA reads as TGCGCCAGCAGCTTGGATGGGCAGTTCGGTCAGCCCCAGCATTTT. It yields the protein CASSLDGQFGQPQHF.

The J gene is TRBJ2-7, the V gene TRBV19; 11 bases are a match to TRBD2. This CDR3 has 16 amino acids. CDR1 and CDR2 from the germline V gene are LNHDA and SQIVND (reference sequence). V dropped 4 bases and J dropped 5; count of bases not matched to a gene: 10. The CDR3, as DNA: TGTGCCAGTAGTACCCAGCTAGCGGGAGGCAGGAACGAGCAGTACTTC. Protein: CASSTQLAGGRNEQYF.

DNA of the CDR3: TGCGCCAGCAGTGAGTCTTCGGGGAATGAATCCTTAACCAACACTGAAGCTTTCTTT. Its translation is CASSESSGNESLTNTEAFF. The chain employs TRBV10-1 and TRBJ1-1; D is unresolved. Germline V gene data show CDR1 as WNHNN and CDR2 as SYGVQD (reference sequence). V lost 0 bases, J lost 2 bases, and 22 bases lay in between. CDR3 length: 19 amino acids.

The sample holds one count of this clone. The V gene is TRBV19, the J gene TRBJ1-3; the D gene is possibly TRBD1 (5 bases). With 2 bases removed from V and 2 bases from J, the gap between germline ends came to 16 bases. CDR1 LNHDA and CDR2 SQIVND come from the germline V gene (reference sequence). The CDR3 length is 17 residues. DNA for the CDR3: TGTGCCAGTAGTATACGTCTGGCTGGGGCAGCTGGAAACACCATATATTTT. Translation gives CASSIRLAGAAGNTIYF.

The chain recombines TRBV28 with TRBJ2-1, with 7 bases fitting TRBD2. Germline V gene sequence: CDR1 MDHEN, CDR2 SYDVKM. V lost 3 bases and J lost 2; bases outside the gene matches: 13. CDR3 size: 18 residues. The CDR3: CASSFPLLREITYNEQFF. The CDR3 coding sequence is TGTGCCAGCAGTTTCCCTCTCCTGCGGGAGATTACCTACAATGAGCAGTTCTTC.

The chain joins TRBV2 to TRBJ2-7; TRBD1 agrees at 8 bases. V was pared by 6 bases and J by 3 bases, with 10 bases of the junction left unmatched. The CDR3 spans 15 residues. Per germline, CDR1 SNHLY and CDR2 FYNNEI. The CDR3, as DNA: TGTGCCAGCAGGAAGGCAGGGGGCCCGCTCTACGAGCAGTACTTC. Amino acid sequence: CASRKAGGPLYEQYF.

The V call is TRBV15, the J call TRBJ2-5; D perhaps matches TRBD2 (6 bases). The ends were cut back, 0 bases at V and 5 bases at J, with 16 bases in the middle. The CDR3 has 16 amino acids. Germline values: CDR1 LNHNV, CDR2 YYDKDF (reference sequence). The CDR3 bases are TGTGCCACCAGCAGAGATGGGCTAGCGAATCGGGAGACCCAGTACTTC. Its translation: CATSRDGLANRETQYF.

A few counts support this clone. The chain links TRBV27 to TRBJ2-5, with D possibly being TRBD1 (5 bases). The CDR3 contains 14 residues. V shed 0 bases and J shed 4 bases, with 9 bases lying between them. Germline V CDR1 and CDR2: MNHEY, SMNVEV (reference sequence). The CDR3 sequence is CASSLSWQGETQYF. DNA for the CDR3: TGTGCCAGCAGTTTATCATGGCAGGGAGAGACCCAGTACTTC.

This clone was seen only once. V usage is TRBV7-8 and J usage is TRBJ1-4; D perhaps matches TRBD1 (6 bases). This CDR3 is built from 16 residues. V lost 4 bases, J lost 5 bases, and 17 bases lay in between. Germline assignment: CDR1 SGHVS and CDR2 FQNEAQ. CDR3: CASSSKPGTSNEKLFF. CDR3 in DNA: TGTGCCAGCAGCTCAAAGCCCGGGACAAGCAATGAAAAACTGTTTTTT.

The chain combines TRBV7-8 with TRBJ1-4, with D uncertain. Germline V gives CDR1 SGHVS, CDR2 FQNEAQ. V lost 5 bases and J lost 13, with 32 bases in between. This CDR3 has 18 amino acids. CDR3 protein: CASSPNKLADWDSGVLFF. CDR3 DNA sequence: TGTGCCAGCAGCCCTAATAAATTGGCAGATTGGGATAGCGGAGTACTGTTTTTT.